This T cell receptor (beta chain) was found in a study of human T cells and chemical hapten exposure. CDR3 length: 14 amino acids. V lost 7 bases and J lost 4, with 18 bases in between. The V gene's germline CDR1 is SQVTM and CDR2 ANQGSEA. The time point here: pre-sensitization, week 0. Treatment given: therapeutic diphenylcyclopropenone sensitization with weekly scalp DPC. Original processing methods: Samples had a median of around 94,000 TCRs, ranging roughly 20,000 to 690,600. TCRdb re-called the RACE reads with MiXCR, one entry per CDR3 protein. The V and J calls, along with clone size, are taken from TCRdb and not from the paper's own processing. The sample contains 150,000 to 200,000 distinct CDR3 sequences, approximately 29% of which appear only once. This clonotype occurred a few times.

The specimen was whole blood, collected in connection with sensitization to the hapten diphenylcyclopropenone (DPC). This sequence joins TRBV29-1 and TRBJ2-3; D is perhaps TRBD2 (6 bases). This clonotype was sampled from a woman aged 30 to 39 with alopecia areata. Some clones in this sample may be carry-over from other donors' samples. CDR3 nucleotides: TGCAGCGCCGAAGGGACTTACAGCGCAGATACGCAGTATTTT. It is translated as CSAEGTYSADTQYF.